The source of this TCR beta chain is a study of vaccination and CD4 T cells after COVID-19. Cultured CD4+ T-cell DNA underwent Oncomine TCR Beta short-read sequencing. TCRdb re-called the PCR reads with MiXCR, one entry per CDR3 protein. Among under 20,000 distinct CDR3 sequences listed, around 46% were seen once. Concerning this clonotype: Its target is not known.

The treatment was: roughly 10-day PBMC culture with coronavirus spike peptide pools or control peptides (ViraFEST assay). The sample was CD4+ T cells from blood, cultured in vitro, taken after SARS-CoV-2 vaccination. This receptor was taken from a human donor who had recovered from COVID-19.

CDR3 coding DNA: TGCGCCAGCAGGGACAGGGCCAAAAACATTCAGTACTTC. Its protein product is CASRDRAKNIQYF. The rearrangement joins TRBV23-1 to TRBJ2-4, with 7 bases that match TRBD1. TRBV23-1 is identified as an open reading frame with a role that is uncertain. CDR3 size: 13 residues. The ends lost 6 bases at V and 1 base at J; junction bases unmatched: 0.